A selection of T cell receptor beta chains follows, all from one sample in a study of blood T cell repertoires in COVID-19. Sequencing used immunoSEQ multiplex PCR; TCRdb keeps in-frame clones, though not all of them. The table has around 67,000 clones, around 86% seen once. The sequenced sample consisted of peripheral blood. The source is a man between 45 and 60 years old with active COVID-19. CDR3s include the opening cysteine and the closing phenylalanine or tryptophan. The order of the fields is V gene, clone size, D gene, J gene, CDR3 protein, CDR3 DNA. D genes are given only for firm matches. Size is omitted from some rows. Given values are once, few, many or a class for expanded clones.

V gene: TRBV7-2; clone size: once; D gene: TRBD2; J gene: TRBJ2-5; CDR3 protein: CASSFLRGLAAVMETQYF; CDR3 DNA: TGTGCCAGCAGCTTCTTACGTGGACTAGCGGCTGTAATGGAGACCCAGTACTTC
V gene: TRBV19; clone size: NA; D gene: NA; J gene: TRBJ1-6; CDR3 protein: CASTLGEGNSPLHF; CDR3 DNA: TGTGCCAGTACCTTGGGAGAGGGTAATTCACCCCTCCACTTT
V gene: TRBV19; clone size: NA; D gene: NA; J gene: TRBJ1-1; CDR3 protein: CASSYNGEETEAFF; CDR3 DNA: TGTGCCAGTAGTTACAACGGCGAGGAAACTGAAGCTTTCTTT
V gene: TRBV9; clone size: NA; D gene: TRBD1; J gene: TRBJ2-7; CDR3 protein: CASSAQGAYEQYF; CDR3 DNA: TGTGCCAGCAGCGCCCAGGGGGCCTACGAGCAGTACTTC
V gene: TRBV27; clone size: once; D gene: NA; J gene: TRBJ2-3; CDR3 protein: CASRRAQYF; CDR3 DNA: TGTGCCAGTCGCCGAGCGCAGTATTTT
V gene: TRBV28; clone size: NA; D gene: TRBD1; J gene: TRBJ1-1; CDR3 protein: CATVGQGRIGFF; CDR3 DNA: TGTGCCACAGTGGGACAGGGGAGAATCGGTTTCTTT
V gene: TRBV27; clone size: NA; D gene: NA; J gene: TRBJ2-7; CDR3 protein: CASRVRGPTSEQYF; CDR3 DNA: TGTGCCAGCAGGGTCAGGGGCCCCACCTCCGAGCAGTACTTC
V gene: TRBV19; clone size: NA; D gene: TRBD2; J gene: TRBJ2-7; CDR3 protein: CASSAGTRSAEQYF; CDR3 DNA: TGTGCCAGTAGCGCCGGGACTAGAAGTGCCGAGCAGTACTTC
V gene: TRBV5-1; clone size: NA; D gene: NA; J gene: TRBJ2-3; CDR3 protein: CASSFRGTDTQYF; CDR3 DNA: TGCGCCAGCAGCTTCCGCGGGACAGATACGCAGTATTTT
V gene: TRBV11-2; clone size: NA; D gene: NA; J gene: TRBJ2-7; CDR3 protein: CASSVGLPASYEQYF; CDR3 DNA: TGTGCCAGCAGCGTAGGACTTCCGGCATCCTACGAGCAGTACTTC
V gene: TRBV9; clone size: NA; D gene: NA; J gene: TRBJ2-7; CDR3 protein: CASSTSGTWNLEQYF; CDR3 DNA: TGTGCCAGCAGCACCAGCGGGACATGGAACCTCGAGCAGTACTTC
V gene: TRBV7-3; clone size: NA; D gene: TRBD2; J gene: TRBJ2-1; CDR3 protein: CASSLNGEGRHEQFF; CDR3 DNA: TGTGCCAGCAGCTTAAATGGGGAGGGCCGCCATGAGCAGTTCTTC
V gene: TRBV6-1; clone size: NA; D gene: NA; J gene: TRBJ2-7; CDR3 protein: CASSEVDLPSEQYF; CDR3 DNA: TGTGCCAGCAGTGAAGTTGACCTCCCTAGCGAGCAGTACTTC
V gene: TRBV27; clone size: NA; D gene: NA; J gene: TRBJ1-1; CDR3 protein: CASSLKQVPTEAFF; CDR3 DNA: TGTGCCAGCAGTTTAAAACAGGTTCCCACTGAAGCTTTCTTT
V gene: TRBV6-5; clone size: once; D gene: NA; J gene: TRBJ1-5; CDR3 protein: CASSYTQNQPQHF; CDR3 DNA: TGTGCCAGCAGTTACACCCAGAATCAGCCCCAGCATTTT
V gene: TRBV18; clone size: NA; D gene: NA; J gene: TRBJ1-1; CDR3 protein: CASSPPSTDTEAFF; CDR3 DNA: TGTGCCAGCTCACCACCGTCCACGGACACTGAAGCTTTCTTT
V gene: TRBV19; clone size: NA; D gene: NA; J gene: TRBJ2-4; CDR3 protein: CASSIVPDRAKNIQYF; CDR3 DNA: TGTGCCAGTAGTATAGTTCCTGACAGGGCCAAAAACATTCAGTACTTC
V gene: TRBV14; clone size: NA; D gene: NA; J gene: TRBJ2-1; CDR3 protein: CASSQRRSSYNEQFF; CDR3 DNA: TGTGCCAGCAGCCAAAGGCGGAGCTCCTACAATGAGCAGTTCTTC
V gene: TRBV19; clone size: NA; D gene: TRBD1; J gene: TRBJ1-6; CDR3 protein: CASSMDRAAYNSPLHF; CDR3 DNA: TGTGCCAGTAGTATGGACAGGGCCGCCTATAATTCACCCCTCCACTTT
V gene: TRBV6-2/TRBV6-3; clone size: NA; D gene: TRBD1; J gene: TRBJ1-2; CDR3 protein: CASSRQGDYGYTF; CDR3 DNA: TGTGCCAGCAGTCGACAGGGCGACTATGGCTACACCTTC
V gene: TRBV2; clone size: NA; D gene: NA; J gene: TRBJ1-2; CDR3 protein: CASRDTYQGISRGYTF; CDR3 DNA: TGTGCCAGCAGGGATACTTACCAGGGGATTTCTCGGGGCTACACCTTC
V gene: TRBV7-8; clone size: NA; D gene: NA; J gene: TRBJ1-5; CDR3 protein: CASSPTGTLGGQPQHF; CDR3 DNA: TGTGCCAGCAGCCCGACCGGGACACTGGGCGGGCAGCCCCAGCATTTT
V gene: TRBV3-1/TRBV3-2; clone size: NA; D gene: TRBD2; J gene: TRBJ2-7; CDR3 protein: CASSRGLAGNYEQYF; CDR3 DNA: TGTGCCAGCAGCCGAGGACTAGCGGGGAACTACGAGCAGTACTTC
V gene: TRBV6-2/TRBV6-3; clone size: NA; D gene: TRBD1; J gene: TRBJ1-5; CDR3 protein: CASSRGQNSNQPQHF; CDR3 DNA: TGTGCCAGCAGTCGGGGACAGAATAGCAATCAGCCCCAGCATTTT
V gene: TRBV7-2; clone size: NA; D gene: TRBD2; J gene: TRBJ2-1; CDR3 protein: CASSPRLAGGFGNEQFF; CDR3 DNA: TGTGCCAGCAGCCCTCGACTAGCGGGGGGCTTTGGGAATGAGCAGTTCTTC
V gene: TRBV7-2; clone size: NA; D gene: TRBD1; J gene: TRBJ1-2; CDR3 protein: CASSYRTGRNYGYTF; CDR3 DNA: TGTGCCAGCAGCTATCGGACAGGGCGTAACTATGGCTACACCTTC
V gene: TRBV29-1; clone size: NA; D gene: NA; J gene: TRBJ2-3; CDR3 protein: CSVDLGLPMDTQYF; CDR3 DNA: TGCAGCGTGGACCTGGGACTGCCCATGGATACGCAGTATTTT
V gene: TRBV18; clone size: NA; D gene: TRBD1; J gene: TRBJ2-6; CDR3 protein: CASSPRTGALSGANVLTF; CDR3 DNA: TGTGCCAGCTCACCGCGGACAGGGGCTCTCTCTGGGGCCAACGTCCTGACTTTC
V gene: TRBV7-9; clone size: NA; D gene: TRBD1; J gene: TRBJ1-1; CDR3 protein: CASSASRTGANTEAFF; CDR3 DNA: TGTGCCAGCAGCGCAAGCCGGACAGGGGCAAACACTGAAGCTTTCTTT
V gene: TRBV6-2/TRBV6-3; clone size: NA; D gene: NA; J gene: TRBJ2-7; CDR3 protein: CASSYIGAPYEQYF; CDR3 DNA: TGTGCCAGCAGTTACATAGGAGCCCCCTACGAGCAGTACTTC
V gene: TRBV5-1; clone size: NA; D gene: NA; J gene: TRBJ2-7; CDR3 protein: CASSLNGRTYEQYF; CDR3 DNA: TGCGCCAGCAGCTTGAACGGCAGGACCTACGAGCAGTACTTC
V gene: TRBV19; clone size: NA; D gene: TRBD2; J gene: TRBJ2-2; CDR3 protein: CASSIGLAVTGELFF; CDR3 DNA: TGTGCCAGTAGTATCGGACTAGCGGTCACCGGGGAGCTGTTTTTT
V gene: TRBV28; clone size: NA; D gene: TRBD1; J gene: TRBJ1-6; CDR3 protein: CASSLFGTAYNSPLHF; CDR3 DNA: TGTGCCAGCAGTTTATTTGGGACAGCCTATAATTCACCCCTCCACTTT
V gene: TRBV27; clone size: NA; D gene: TRBD1; J gene: TRBJ1-4; CDR3 protein: CASSFSGGTPTDREKLFF; CDR3 DNA: TGTGCCAGCAGTTTCTCAGGGGGAACCCCGACAGACCGGGAAAAACTGTTTTTT
V gene: TRBV7-8; clone size: NA; D gene: TRBD2; J gene: TRBJ2-7; CDR3 protein: CASSTRLAGPYEQYF; CDR3 DNA: TGTGCCAGCAGCACCCGACTAGCGGGTCCCTACGAGCAGTACTTC
V gene: TRBV7-9; clone size: few; D gene: TRBD1; J gene: TRBJ2-7; CDR3 protein: CASSPWDRGMYEQYF; CDR3 DNA: TGTGCCAGCAGCCCGTGGGACAGGGGGATGTACGAGCAGTACTTC
V gene: TRBV2; clone size: NA; D gene: NA; J gene: TRBJ1-6; CDR3 protein: CASSDTGGSNSPLHF; CDR3 DNA: TGTGCCAGCAGTGATACGGGCGGGTCCAATTCACCCCTCCACTTT
V gene: TRBV6-6; clone size: NA; D gene: NA; J gene: TRBJ1-4; CDR3 protein: CASSSASGATNEKLFF; CDR3 DNA: TGTGCCAGCAGTTCGGCCAGCGGGGCGACTAATGAAAAACTGTTTTTT
V gene: TRBV7-2; clone size: NA; D gene: TRBD2; J gene: TRBJ2-3; CDR3 protein: CASSSRAGGLSSPTDTQYF; CDR3 DNA: TGTGCCAGCAGCTCCAGAGCGGGGGGACTTTCAAGTCCCACAGATACGCAGTATTTT
V gene: TRBV27; clone size: NA; D gene: TRBD1; J gene: TRBJ1-6; CDR3 protein: CASRSGTGTSPLHF; CDR3 DNA: TGTGCCAGCAGGTCCGGGACAGGGACTTCACCCCTCCACTTT
V gene: TRBV11-3; clone size: NA; D gene: NA; J gene: TRBJ2-3; CDR3 protein: CASSPEGAGTDTQYF; CDR3 DNA: TGTGCCAGCAGCCCCGAAGGGGCGGGCACAGATACGCAGTATTTT
V gene: TRBV7-2; clone size: NA; D gene: NA; J gene: TRBJ1-2; CDR3 protein: CASSPRGYGNYGYTF; CDR3 DNA: TGTGCCAGCAGCCCCCGGGGATACGGCAACTATGGCTACACCTTC
V gene: TRBV30; clone size: NA; D gene: NA; J gene: TRBJ1-3; CDR3 protein: CALSPGSSWSSGNTIYF; CDR3 DNA: TGTGCTCTGAGCCCGGGGTCCAGCTGGAGCTCTGGAAACACCATATATTTT
V gene: TRBV19; clone size: NA; D gene: NA; J gene: TRBJ1-1; CDR3 protein: CASSRKEGSTEAFF; CDR3 DNA: TGTGCCAGTAGTCGGAAGGAGGGTAGCACTGAAGCTTTCTTT
V gene: TRBV28; clone size: NA; D gene: NA; J gene: TRBJ1-2; CDR3 protein: CASSLKVVYGYTF; CDR3 DNA: TGTGCCAGCAGTTTGAAAGTAGTCTATGGCTACACCTTC
V gene: TRBV7-9; clone size: NA; D gene: TRBD1; J gene: TRBJ1-2; CDR3 protein: CASSFGMGQGDGYTF; CDR3 DNA: TGTGCCAGCAGCTTTGGGATGGGACAGGGGGATGGCTACACCTTC
V gene: TRBV19; clone size: few; D gene: NA; J gene: TRBJ2-7; CDR3 protein: CASSPLGAYEQYF; CDR3 DNA: TGTGCCAGTAGTCCTCTTGGAGCCTACGAGCAGTACTTC
V gene: TRBV21-1; clone size: NA; D gene: NA; J gene: TRBJ2-7; CDR3 protein: CASSKERLLLSYEQYF; CDR3 DNA: TGTGCCAGCAGCAAAGAGAGGTTGCTACTATCCTACGAGCAGTACTTC
V gene: TRBV29-1; clone size: NA; D gene: NA; J gene: TRBJ2-5; CDR3 protein: CSVIRGHQETQYF; CDR3 DNA: TGCAGCGTGATACGAGGGCACCAAGAGACCCAGTACTTC
V gene: TRBV19; clone size: NA; D gene: NA; J gene: TRBJ1-1; CDR3 protein: CASSISGNTEAFF; CDR3 DNA: TGTGCCAGTAGTATAAGCGGGAACACTGAAGCTTTCTTT
V gene: TRBV19; clone size: few; D gene: NA; J gene: TRBJ1-4; CDR3 protein: CASSIESGATNEKLFF; CDR3 DNA: TGTGCCAGTAGTATAGAATCAGGTGCAACTAATGAAAAACTGTTTTTT
V gene: TRBV30; clone size: few; D gene: NA; J gene: TRBJ1-1; CDR3 protein: CAWSVRGNRYTEAFF; CDR3 DNA: TGTGCCTGGAGTGTAAGGGGGAATAGGTACACTGAAGCTTTCTTT
V gene: TRBV13; clone size: NA; D gene: NA; J gene: TRBJ1-1; CDR3 protein: CASSETLGGTEAFF; CDR3 DNA: TGTGCCAGCAGCGAGACACTTGGAGGGACTGAAGCTTTCTTT
V gene: TRBV28; clone size: NA; D gene: NA; J gene: TRBJ2-7; CDR3 protein: CASSSFGGPTYEQYF; CDR3 DNA: TGTGCCAGCAGCTCGTTTGGGGGCCCGACCTACGAGCAGTACTTC
V gene: TRBV29-1; clone size: NA; D gene: TRBD2; J gene: TRBJ2-3; CDR3 protein: CSVGAGGRPDTQYF; CDR3 DNA: TGCAGCGTTGGAGCGGGAGGGCGTCCAGATACGCAGTATTTT
V gene: TRBV6-2/TRBV6-3; clone size: NA; D gene: TRBD2; J gene: TRBJ2-7; CDR3 protein: CASSYPTSGRGEYEQYF; CDR3 DNA: TGTGCCAGCAGTTACCCGACTAGCGGGAGGGGCGAATACGAGCAGTACTTC